What follows are 27 T cell receptor beta chains derived from one specimen sequenced in a study of cytomegalovirus exposure and HLA in healthy donors. PCR employed 60 Vbeta and 13 Jbeta primers. Measured with immunoSEQ multiplex PCR; TCRdb has only the in-frame clones, and not every one. The sample has nearly 35,000 clones. Specimen: PBMCs. Every receptor here comes from a woman aged 40 to 49 in good health and CMV-seropositive.

This chain joins TRBV5-6 and TRBJ2-7; 7 bases are shared with TRBD1. Germline trimming cut 0 bases from V and 3 bases from J; bases unmatched to any gene: 3. The V gene's germline CDR1 is SGHDT and CDR2 YYEEEE. The CDR3 loop spans 14 amino acids. The CDR3 nucleotides read TGTGCCAGCAGCTTGGCACAGGGGATCTACGAGCAGTACTTC. Amino acids: CASSLAQGIYEQYF.

The chain is built from TRBV5-1 and TRBJ2-7; 12 bases map to TRBD1. The CDR3 is 16 amino acids. CDR1 is SGHRS and CDR2 is YFSETQ in the germline V gene. V shed 4 bases, J shed 6 bases, and the junction held 11 bases outside the gene matches. For the CDR3, the DNA is TGCGCCAGCAGCATTACGCCGGGACAGGGGGCGGGCGAGCAGTACTTC. It encodes CASSITPGQGAGEQYF.

V usage is TRBV5-1 and J usage is TRBJ2-5; D is perhaps TRBD2 (5 bases). With 0 bases removed from V and 4 bases from J, the gap between germline ends came to 7 bases. From germline, CDR1 is SGHRS and CDR2 YFSETQ. This CDR3 region has 13 residues. CDR3 in DNA: TGCGCCAGCAGCTTGGAGGGAGTAGAGACCCAGTACTTC. Protein: CASSLEGVETQYF.

Worth noting for this clone: One junction end disagrees with the germline gene, perhaps due to a read error. The chain joins TRBV7-7 to TRBJ2-5; tentative D call: TRBD2 (5 bases). CDR1 is SSHAT, CDR2 FNYEAQ, per germline (reference sequence). The CDR3 runs 14 residues. The CDR3 sequence is CASSSDGIQETQYF. CDR3 nucleotides: TGTGCTAGCAGCTCTGACGGGATACAAGAGACCCAGTACTTC.

The chain joins TRBV4-1 to TRBJ2-7, with D hard to call. Germline CDR1 MGHRA, CDR2 YSYEKL. V shed 2 bases and J shed 4 bases, with 9 bases lying between them. The CDR3 is made up of 13 amino acids. This CDR3 reads CASSQRLLYEQYF. CDR3 coding DNA: TGCGCCAGCAGCCAACGACTCCTTTACGAGCAGTACTTC.

J is TRBJ2-3 and V is TRBV30; D possibly corresponds to TRBD2 (5 bases). The CDR3 runs to 12 residues. Trimming pared 2 bases from V and 11 bases from J, leaving 14 bases between. Germline lookup yields CDR1 GTSNPN and CDR2 SVGIG (reference sequence). The CDR3 protein is CAWSPSGYKQYF. DNA for the CDR3: TGTGCCTGGAGTCCCAGCGGCTATAAGCAGTATTTT.

The chain has TRBV5-1 and TRBJ2-7, with 7 bases identical to TRBD1. This CDR3 has 13 amino acids. After removal of 1 base from V and 6 bases from J, the junction contained 4 bases not matched to a gene. Per the germline V gene, CDR1 is SGHRS and CDR2 is YFSETQ. The CDR3 loop reads CASSLPGTAEQYF. The DNA for the CDR3 is TGCGCCAGCAGCTTGCCCGGGACAGCCGAGCAGTACTTC.

This rearrangement joins TRBV18 to TRBJ2-1, with TRBD1 matching 7 bases. This CDR3 contains 16 residues. V shed 3 bases, J shed 3 bases, and the junction held 8 bases outside the gene matches. Per germline, CDR1 KGHSH and CDR2 LQKENI. The chain's CDR3 is CASSPPRQGNYNEQFF. CDR3 nucleotide sequence: TGTGCCAGCTCACCTCCCAGACAGGGAAACTACAATGAGCAGTTCTTC.

The V gene is TRBV6-1, the J gene TRBJ2-3; TRBD2 agrees at 7 bases. This CDR3 has 15 amino acids. V gave up 2 bases and J gave up 4 bases; unmatched junction bases: 6. Germline V gene data show CDR1 as MNHNS and CDR2 as SASEGT. DNA of the CDR3: TGTGCCAGCAGTGAACTAGCGGTGCGCCCAGATACGCAGTATTTT. Translating gives CASSELAVRPDTQYF.

The CDR3 reads CSAVRGNTYEQYF. DNA for the CDR3: TGCAGCGCGGTCCGGGGAAATACCTACGAGCAGTACTTC. The genes are TRBV29-1 and TRBJ2-7, with D perhaps matching TRBD2 (5 bases). The ends were cut back, 7 bases at V and 2 bases at J, with 15 bases in the middle. CDR3 size: 13 residues. Germline V lookup: CDR1 SQVTM, CDR2 ANQGSEA.

The V and J genes are TRBV2 and TRBJ1-1; 10 positions agree with TRBD1. CDR1 and CDR2 (germline): SNHLY, FYNNEI. CDR3 length equals 15 residues. J lost 4 bases, V lost 7 bases, and 9 bases had no gene match. The CDR3 DNA is TGTGCCAGCAACGACCCCGGACAGGGGGTCACTGAAGCTTTCTTT. This translates into CASNDPGQGVTEAFF.

The chain has TRBV13 and TRBJ2-3; 9 bases line up with TRBD2. The CDR3 totals 15 residues. V was clipped by 5 bases and J by 1 base; unmatched bases: 4. Germline V lookup: CDR1 PRHDT, CDR2 FYEKMQ (reference sequence). The CDR3 nucleotides read TGTGCCAGCAGCACCCGGACTAGCGGCACAGATACGCAGTATTTT. Translating gives CASSTRTSGTDTQYF.

The rearrangement joins TRBV15 to TRBJ1-2, with TRBD1 matching 8 bases. V was clipped by 5 bases and J by 3 bases; unmatched bases: 14. Germline-derived CDR1 and CDR2 are LNHNV and YYDKDF (reference sequence). The CDR3 is 17 residues long. For the CDR3, the DNA is TGTGCCACCAGCCCCTACTCTGGAACAGGGGGACACTATGGCTACACCTTC. Translation gives CATSPYSGTGGHYGYTF.

The CDR3 region is CASSLLTGGGNTIYF. DNA of the CDR3: TGTGCCAGCAGCCTCCTGACAGGGGGAGGAAACACCATATATTTT. V gene TRBV5-8 combines with J gene TRBJ1-3; 9 bases line up with TRBD1. CDR1 is SGHTS, CDR2 YDEGEE, per germline. V lost 4 bases and J lost 4; bases outside the gene matches: 6. The CDR3 runs to 15 residues.

The rearrangement joins TRBV6-6 to TRBJ1-2, with D hard to call. Germline V gene sequence: CDR1 MNHNY, CDR2 SVGAGI (reference sequence). CDR3 length equals 13 residues. V lost 0 bases to trimming and J lost 8 bases, with 10 bases between them. CDR3 protein: CASSYSAALGYTF. For the CDR3, the DNA is TGTGCCAGCAGTTACTCGGCCGCCCTGGGCTACACCTTC.

Of note for this clone: At one of its ends the junction is not consistent with the germline gene, which may arise from a read error. The rearrangement links TRBV4-2 to TRBJ2-7; possibly TRBD2 for D (6 bases). The CDR3 is 15 amino acids. Germline V gives CDR1 LGHNA, CDR2 YNFKEQ. As DNA, the CDR3 is TGTGCCAGCAGCCAAGATAGGGGAGGTAGCGTAGCACACTCTTTC. Residues: CASSQDRGGSVAHSF.

This chain joins TRBV6-5 and TRBJ1-5, with D possibly TRBD1 on 6 matching bases. The length of the CDR3 is 15 residues. Trimming stripped 6 bases from V and 4 bases from J, with 16 bases between. The germline gives CDR1 MNHEY, CDR2 SVGAGI. For the CDR3, the DNA is TGTGCCAGCAGGGCTAGGGGGGGCCAGAATCAGCCCCAGCATTTT. Protein: CASRARGGQNQPQHF.

On this clone: An end of the junction does not agree with germline; a read error may underlie this. This sequence joins TRBV2 and TRBJ2-7; D is tentatively TRBD1 or TRBD2 (5 bases each). This CDR3 is built from 15 residues. Germline CDR1 SNHLY, CDR2 FYNNEI. Here the CDR3 reads CASREGGFRDYEQYF. The CDR3 bases are TGTGCCAGCAGAGAAGGAGGATTCAGGGACTACGAGCAGTACTTC.

The V call is TRBV5-4, the J call TRBJ2-5; D is perhaps TRBD2 (5 bases). The CDR3 consists of 13 residues. V was clipped by 3 bases and J by 9 bases, with 15 bases between them. Germline V lookup: CDR1 SGHNT, CDR2 YYREEE (reference sequence). The CDR3 DNA sequence: TGTGCCAGCAGCTGGACTGGGCAGGCGGCCCAGTACTTC. It codes for CASSWTGQAAQYF.

This sequence joins TRBV4-1 and TRBJ1-3; 7 bases align to TRBD1. Trimming cost V 3 bases and J 2 bases; bases outside gene matches: 4. Germline assignment: CDR1 MGHRA and CDR2 YSYEKL. This CDR3 region has 15 residues. CDR3 region: CASSHPTGTGNTIYF. The CDR3 DNA reads TGCGCCAGCAGCCACCCGACAGGGACTGGAAACACCATATATTTT.

The genes are TRBV4-1 and TRBJ2-1, with D maybe TRBD2 (6 bases). Per the germline V gene, CDR1 is MGHRA and CDR2 is YSYEKL. Trimming removed 8 bases from V and 1 base from J, with 21 bases in between. The CDR3 totals 17 residues. This CDR3 is CASARGGIIESYNEQFF. The CDR3 DNA is TGCGCCAGCGCAAGGGGCGGGATCATAGAGTCCTACAATGAGCAGTTCTTC.

J is TRBJ2-7 and V is TRBV30; maybe TRBD1 (6 bases). This CDR3 spans 13 amino acids. V shed 5 bases and J shed 2 bases, with 13 bases lying between them. Germline lookup yields CDR1 GTSNPN and CDR2 SVGIG (reference sequence). This chain's CDR3 is CAWATGGPYEQYF. The CDR3 nucleotides are TGTGCCTGGGCGACAGGCGGACCCTACGAGCAGTACTTC.

V and J are TRBV29-1 and TRBJ2-2; D is ambiguous. Trimming shortened V by 7 bases and J by 7 bases, and 25 bases separated the two germline ends. The CDR3 has 16 amino acids. CDR1 is SQVTM and CDR2 is ANQGSEA in the germline V gene. In DNA form, the CDR3 reads TGCAGCGCCCGAAGAGGCTCCCGGTATTCGGGCGGGGAGCTGTTTTTT. Translating gives CSARRGSRYSGGELFF.

The rearrangement uses TRBV5-1 and TRBJ1-2; 8 bases align to TRBD1. Trimming at V came to 4 bases and at J to 7 bases, leaving 6 bases not matched to a gene. Germline values: CDR1 SGHRS, CDR2 YFSETQ. There are 13 residues in the CDR3. This chain's CDR3 is CASSVTTGVGYTF. CDR3 bases: TGCGCCAGCAGCGTTACGACAGGGGTTGGCTACACCTTC.

The chain recombines TRBV11-2 with TRBJ1-2; 7 bases line up with TRBD1. The CDR3 has 15 amino acids. The ends lost 5 bases at V and 7 bases at J; junction bases unmatched: 13. Germline V gives CDR1 SGHAT, CDR2 FQNNGV. CDR3: CASSVRLTGDGGYTF. In DNA, the CDR3 is TGTGCCAGCAGCGTCAGACTAACAGGGGACGGTGGCTACACCTTC.

The V call is TRBV5-1, the J call TRBJ1-5, with 7 bases matching TRBD1. Trimming took 4 bases from V and 7 from J; bases not matched to a gene: 8. The germline gives CDR1 SGHRS, CDR2 YFSETQ. This CDR3 spans 14 amino acids. CDR3: CASSPGDRDQPQHF. In DNA, the CDR3 is TGCGCCAGCAGCCCGGGCGACAGGGACCAGCCCCAGCATTTT.

V usage is TRBV27 and J usage is TRBJ1-1, with 7 bases identical to TRBD1. This CDR3 is 14 amino acids long. V was clipped by 4 bases and J by 4 bases; unmatched bases: 6. Germline loops: CDR1 MNHEY, CDR2 SMNVEV (reference sequence). This CDR3 reads CASSYSGTVTEAFF. In DNA form, the CDR3 reads TGTGCCAGCAGTTATTCCGGGACAGTCACTGAAGCTTTCTTT.